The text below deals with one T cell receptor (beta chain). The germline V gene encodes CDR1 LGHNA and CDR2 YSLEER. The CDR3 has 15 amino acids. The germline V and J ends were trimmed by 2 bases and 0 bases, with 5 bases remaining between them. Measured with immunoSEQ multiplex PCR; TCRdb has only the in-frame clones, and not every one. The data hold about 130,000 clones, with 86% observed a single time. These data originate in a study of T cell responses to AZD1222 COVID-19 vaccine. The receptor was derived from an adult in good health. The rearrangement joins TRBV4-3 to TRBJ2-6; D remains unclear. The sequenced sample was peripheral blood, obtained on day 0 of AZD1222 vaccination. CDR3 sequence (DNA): TGCGCCAGCAGCCAATCCCGCTCTGGGGCCAACGTCCTGACTTTC. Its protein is CASSQSRSGANVLTF.